This TCR beta chain appears in the sequencing data of a study of CD8 T cell repertoires and HIV-1 epitope variants (TCRdb year 2020). Notes on the research overall: T cells were stimulated in separate culture wells with each of twenty-five peptides representing autologous and known Gag and Nef epitope variants. A CMV, EBV and flu peptide pool, the Ebola AY9 epitope as negative control, and a no-peptide well were included as control conditions. Tested epitopes included three Gag epitope families and Nef HW9 and YT9. T cells were enriched using the EasySep Human T Cell Enrichment Kit and then co-cultured with an equal number of autologous T cell-negative cells acting as antigen-presenting cells. Cultures ran for under 12 days in IMDM with gentamicin, with half-media changes on days 3 and 7 adding IL-2, IL-7 and IL-15. An aliquot of 1M T cells was saved as an uncultured baseline condition, separate from the approximately 80 T cell cultures. A total of 83 T cell cultures were run, with each culture condition done in triplicate except for one peptide, which was done in duplicate. Summary of the overall study and its limitations: The assay could identify only TCR beta chains and pointed to proliferation in response to antigen, not to T cell function or cytokine profile. About 5 clonotypes recognized the Nef KF9 family and one the HW9 family, with no responses to the TAALDMSHF plasma variant. The study identified under ten antigen-specific TCR beta clonotypes, more than five of which appeared to be cross-reactive for autologous or known escape epitope variants.

Sequencing of TCR beta CDR3 regions was performed at survey depth on the immunoSEQ platform. The QIAamp DNA micro kit was used to extract genomic DNA from every cultured and uncultured CD8+ T cell population. In the authors' own workflow: Samples with under 5,000 productive reads were excluded, and this exclusion removed about 6.5% of the roughly 80 HIV peptide-stimulated cultures. Sequences were trimmed to CDR3 by a MANAFEST web app, and nonproductive sequences, CDR3s under 5 amino acids, and sequences not starting with C or ending with F/W were removed. For a clonotype to count as antigen-specific, the clonotype had to expand relative to the no-peptide control in at least 2 of 3 replicates at FDR 0.01, and only within one epitope family. In addition, a specific clonotype needed a frequency at least fivefold higher than in wells stimulated with peptides from other epitope families. Here the immuneACCESS table is served through TCRdb, limited to in-frame sequences with V and J called. Missing clones are a known gap in these copies; in checked studies unresolved V genes cover under half, and the rest lacks a known reason. D and trimming come from the DNA, and the V and J calls and clone size come from that table. Within this sample are fewer than 6,000 clones, with approximately 61% of them counted one time only. Of the sample, 40% to 45% is held by the ten largest clones.

The EasySep Human CD8+ T Cell Enrichment Kit was used on day 10 to isolate CD8+ T cells from every culture. The CDR3 measures 16 amino acids from cysteine to phenylalanine. Left in the record is the CDR3 DNA by itself, 48 bases read in frame from the first base. V loses 5 bases at its end and J loses 1 base; junction bases beyond the gene matches: 7. For CDR1 and CDR2, the germline V gene (reference sequence) lists SEHNR and FQNEAQ. As for this clone: It has no known antigen specificity. Per-base quality was not reported, and no clone a single base away is much larger than it.

The sample consisted of cultured CD8+ T cells derived from PBMCs. The TCR originated in a male donor with HIV. This receptor chain uses TRBV7-9 and TRBJ1-1, and TRBD1 aligns with 10 junction nucleotides. The nucleotide sequence reads as follows: TGTGCCAGCAGCCCCAAGGGACAGGGGTGGAACACTGAAGCTTTCTTT. This yields the protein CASSPKGQGWNTEAFF.